The 3 T cell receptor beta chains below were found in one sample sequenced in a study of blood T cell repertoires in COVID-19. Generated by immunoSEQ multiplex PCR, the TCRdb table keeps only in-frame clones and is missing some. The sample has a few hundred thousand clones, 85% seen once. The material sequenced was peripheral blood. Receptors originate from a human donor in a cohort sampled during active COVID-19.

The chain is built from TRBV12-3 or TRBV12-4 and TRBJ1-1; 7 bases are shared with TRBD1. The V segment lost 6 bases and the J segment 4 bases; nucleotides outside the gene matches: 5. The CDR3 spans 13 residues. CDR3 nucleotides: TGTGCCAGCAGGGCCGGGACAGCCACTGAAGCTTTCTTT. Amino acid sequence: CASRAGTATEAFF.

The chain employs TRBV30 and TRBJ1-5, with 7 bases aligning to TRBD1. V gave up 0 bases and J gave up 3 bases; unmatched junction bases: 5. Germline CDR1 and CDR2: GTSNPN and SVGIG (reference sequence). The CDR3 loop spans 15 amino acids. The DNA of the CDR3 is TGTGCCTGGAGTGTACCTGGACAGGCCAATCAGCCCCAGCATTTT. Protein product: CAWSVPGQANQPQHF.

The chain employs TRBV6-5 and TRBJ2-1; TRBD1 is a possible D gene (5 bases). The germline V and J ends were trimmed by 5 bases and 6 bases, with 14 bases remaining between them. The germline V gene encodes CDR1 MNHEY and CDR2 SVGAGI. This CDR3 is built from 14 residues. Here the CDR3 DNA reads TGTGCCAGCAGTCTCCAGCAGGGCAGCAATGAGCAGTTCTTC. This encodes CASSLQQGSNEQFF.